Shown below are 17 T cell receptor beta chains from a single sample sequenced in a study of cytomegalovirus exposure and HLA in healthy donors. 60 Vbeta and 13 Jbeta primers were used in PCR. Sequencing was performed with immunoSEQ multiplex PCR; in TCRdb, only in-frame clones are kept and a portion is missing. The table includes about 140,000 clones, approximately 80% detected once. Sequencing input: PBMCs. These receptors were obtained from a woman in her forties or fifties in good health and CMV-seronegative.

In its sample, this clone was seen a few times. For the CDR3, the DNA is TGTGCCAGCAGCCTTACTGGACTAGCGGGCTACGAGCAGTACTTC. Encoded protein: CASSLTGLAGYEQYF. V is TRBV11-2 and J is TRBJ2-7, with 11 positions matching TRBD2. Trimming removed 5 bases from V and 3 bases from J; junction bases left unmatched: 6. CDR1 and CDR2 (germline): SGHAT, FQNNGV. The CDR3 runs 15 residues.

This chain connects TRBV5-1 to TRBJ2-1, with no clear D. The ends were cut back, 2 bases at V and 6 bases at J, with 9 bases in the middle. CDR3 size: 13 residues. Germline V gene sequence: CDR1 SGHRS, CDR2 YFSETQ. CDR3 region: CASSFLPGNEQFF. CDR3 DNA sequence: TGCGCCAGCAGCTTCCTACCTGGCAATGAGCAGTTCTTC.

This rearrangement joins TRBV5-1 to TRBJ2-1; 14 positions agree with TRBD2. V trimming: 8 bases; J trimming: 0 bases; junction bases outside the gene matches: 4. The germline V gene has CDR1 SGHRS and CDR2 YFSETQ. The CDR3 consists of 16 residues. Here the CDR3 DNA reads TGCGCCAGTGGACTAGCGGGGGGACTCTCCTACAATGAGCAGTTCTTC. Its translation is CASGLAGGLSYNEQFF. Using reference TRBV5-1 and TRBJ2-1 for the parts outside the CDR3, the full variable domain is KAGVTQTPRYLIKTRGQQVTLSCSPISGHRSVSWYQQTPGQGLQFLFEYFSETQRNKGNFPGRFSGRQFSNSRSEMNVSTLELGDSALYLCASGLAGGLSYNEQFFGPGTRLTVL.

This sequence joins TRBV10-1 and TRBJ2-6; a possible D gene is TRBD1 (6 bases). The CDR3 has 17 residues. The V end was cut by 3 bases, the J end by 0 bases, with 12 bases between. Per germline, CDR1 WNHNN and CDR2 SYGVQD (reference sequence). In DNA, the CDR3 is TGCGCCAGCAGTGATGCAGGGGAAGGCTCTGGGGCCAACGTCCTGACTTTC. Protein sequence: CASSDAGEGSGANVLTF.

The CDR3 coding sequence is TGCGCCAGCAGCTTTACCCTAGCGGGAACAGATACGCAGTATTTT. As protein: CASSFTLAGTDTQYF. The chain carries TRBV5-1 and TRBJ2-3; 9 positions match TRBD2. Per the germline V gene, CDR1 is SGHRS and CDR2 is YFSETQ. This CDR3 spans 15 amino acids. V lost 2 bases and J lost 3; bases outside the gene matches: 4.

The rearrangement joins TRBV5-1 to TRBJ2-7; 9 bases align to TRBD1. The CDR3 runs to 14 residues. V was clipped by 3 bases and J by 3 bases; unmatched bases: 4. CDR1 SGHRS and CDR2 YFSETQ come from the germline V gene. CDR3 nucleotides: TGCGCCAGCAGCTGGGGGGACAGGGTCTACGAGCAGTACTTC. It yields the protein CASSWGDRVYEQYF.

The chain uses TRBV6-1 and TRBJ1-3, with 9 bases identical to TRBD1. The CDR3 covers 15 residues. J lost 4 bases, V lost 6 bases, and 7 bases had no gene match. The germline gives CDR1 MNHNS, CDR2 SASEGT. DNA for the CDR3: TGTGCCAGCAGCCTCCGGGACAGGGAGGGAAACACCATATATTTT. Translating it yields CASSLRDREGNTIYF.

The rearrangement links TRBV4-3 to TRBJ1-3; a possible D gene is TRBD1 (6 bases). The germline V gene encodes CDR1 LGHNA and CDR2 YSLEER. V shed 1 base and J shed 4 bases, with 17 bases lying between them. There are 17 residues in the CDR3. CDR3 nucleotides: TGCGCCAGCAGCCAAGTTTGGGGGCGCGAATCCGGAAACACCATATATTTT. This sequence encodes CASSQVWGRESGNTIYF.

The chain employs TRBV7-2 and TRBJ2-3, with D uncertain. Germline V gene sequence: CDR1 SGHTA, CDR2 FQGNSA. CDR3 length: 15 amino acids. Trimming removed 5 bases from V and 1 base from J, with 13 bases in between. In nucleotides, the CDR3 is TGTGCCAGCAGCCCGGAGTTATGGGGCACAGATACGCAGTATTTT. This codes for CASSPELWGTDTQYF.

The chain links TRBV6-4 to TRBJ2-1; 8 bases align to TRBD2. This CDR3 is 15 amino acids long. Losses at the gene ends were 5 bases for V and 8 bases for J; bases not matched to a gene: 11. Germline V gives CDR1 MRHNA, CDR2 SNTAGT. The CDR3 here is CASSLSGVLKYEQFF. Written as DNA, the CDR3 is TGTGCCAGCAGTCTTAGCGGGGTGCTAAAGTATGAGCAGTTCTTC.

This clone was observed once. V usage is TRBV29-1 and J usage is TRBJ1-1, with D possibly being TRBD1 (6 bases). Germline CDR1 and CDR2: SQVTM and ANQGSEA. The CDR3 sequence is 14 residues long. V lost 4 bases to trimming and J lost 6 bases, with 18 bases between them. Here the CDR3 DNA reads TGCAGCGTTGGCGGACAGTGGGACAACTCTGAAGCTTTCTTT. Residues: CSVGGQWDNSEAFF.

Only one count was recorded for this clone. The J gene is TRBJ1-3, the V gene TRBV13; the D is unclear. Trimming took 5 bases from V and 4 from J, leaving 15 bases between them. Germline values: CDR1 PRHDT, CDR2 FYEKMQ (reference sequence). This CDR3 is 15 amino acids long. This CDR3 is CASSPFPSGGNTIYF. The DNA for the CDR3 is TGTGCCAGCAGCCCCTTTCCTAGTGGGGGAAACACCATATATTTT.

The genes are TRBV6-5 and TRBJ1-4; the D is unclear. V lost 5 bases to trimming and J lost 3 bases, with 10 bases between them. From germline, CDR1 is MNHEY and CDR2 SVGAGI. This CDR3 is 14 amino acids long. The CDR3 DNA reads as TGTGCCAGCAGTCCGGGGAAGGCTAATGAAAAACTGTTTTTT. As protein: CASSPGKANEKLFF.

The V and J genes are TRBV5-4 and TRBJ1-4; TRBD1 aligns across 10 bases. CDR3 size: 15 residues. From germline, CDR1 is SGHNT and CDR2 YYREEE (reference sequence). V trimming: 4 bases; J trimming: 10 bases; junction bases outside the gene matches: 10. The CDR3 loop is CASSLPGQGLRKLFF. The CDR3 DNA reads as TGTGCCAGCAGCCTTCCGGGACAGGGGTTGAGAAAACTGTTTTTT.

This clone was counted a few times. The V and J genes are TRBV7-8 and TRBJ2-5; possibly TRBD1 for D (6 bases). CDR1 is SGHVS, CDR2 FQNEAQ, per germline. Trimming pared 4 bases from V and 2 bases from J, leaving 17 bases between. The CDR3 covers 16 residues. The CDR3: CASSYLRQASQETQYF. CDR3 sequence (DNA): TGTGCCAGCAGCTACCTCCGACAGGCCTCTCAAGAGACCCAGTACTTC.

About this clone: Within the sample, other DNA sequences also encode this same CDR3. This sequence joins TRBV6-6 and TRBJ2-7; TRBD1 matches 8 bases. Germline CDR1 and CDR2: MNHNY and SVGAGI (reference sequence). The CDR3 extends over 14 amino acids. With V trimmed by 2 bases and J by 4 bases, 4 bases remained unmatched. The CDR3 spells CASSYHRGEYEQYF. The CDR3 region has the DNA TGTGCCAGCAGTTACCACAGGGGGGAATACGAGCAGTACTTC.

The V gene is TRBV6-5, the J gene TRBJ1-2, with D tentatively TRBD1 (5 bases). Trimming pared 6 bases from V and 1 base from J, leaving 9 bases between. The CDR3 totals 13 residues. Germline V gives CDR1 MNHEY, CDR2 SVGAGI. The CDR3 DNA is TGTGCCAGCAGAAGACAGCTTAACTATGGCTACACCTTC. This codes for CASRRQLNYGYTF.